This TCR beta chain comes out of a study of identical twins. Study observations and caveats: Diverse VJ usage suggested most zero-insertion clonotypes were not invariant T cells.

Via MiXCR, TCRdb re-called the 5' RACE reads, giving one row per CDR3 protein. Here the sample spans under 250,000 distinct CDR3 sequences, 6.5% to 8.5% being singletons. In this sample, this clonotype turned up many times. Its specificity is not known. This CDR3 is 11 amino acids long. Germline assignment: CDR1 DFQATT and CDR2 SNEGSKA (reference sequence). Separately, the same data were catalogued under a study of yellow fever vaccine responses in identical twins.

The chain joins TRBV20-1 to TRBJ1-2; TRBD1 agrees at 9 bases. The material sequenced was memory (CD45RO+) T cells sorted from blood. This clonotype was sampled from a woman aged 18 to 35 in good health. In DNA, the CDR3 is TGCAGCGGGACAGGGATTAATGGCTACACCTTC. This sequence encodes CSGTGINGYTF.